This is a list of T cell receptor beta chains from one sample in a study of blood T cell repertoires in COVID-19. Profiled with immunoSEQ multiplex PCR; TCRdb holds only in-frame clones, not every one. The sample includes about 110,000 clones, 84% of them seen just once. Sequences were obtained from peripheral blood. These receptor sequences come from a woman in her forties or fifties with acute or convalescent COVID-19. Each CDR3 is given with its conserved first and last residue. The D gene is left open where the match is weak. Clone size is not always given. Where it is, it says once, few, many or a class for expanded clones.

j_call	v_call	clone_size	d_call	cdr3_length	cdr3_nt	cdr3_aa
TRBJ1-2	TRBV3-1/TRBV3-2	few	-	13	TGTGCCAGCAGCCAAGGATACAGGGCTGGATACACCTTC	CASSQGYRAGYTF
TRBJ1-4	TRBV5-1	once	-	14	TGCGCCAGCAGCTTGGGGGCTGGAAATGAAAAACTGTTTTTT	CASSLGAGNEKLFF
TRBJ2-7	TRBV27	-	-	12	TGTGCCGGGCGGGTATACTCCTACGAGCAGTACTTC	CAGRVYSYEQYF
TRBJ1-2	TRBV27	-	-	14	TGTGCCAGCAGCCCTGACAGATACTCCTATGGCTACACCTTC	CASSPDRYSYGYTF
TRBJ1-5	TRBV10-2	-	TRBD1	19	TGCGCCAGCAGTGATCCCCGGCAGGGGGTACTAATCCCCAATCAGCCCCAGCATTTT	CASSDPRQGVLIPNQPQHF
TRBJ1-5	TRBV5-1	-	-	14	TGCGCCAGCAGCTTGGCAGGGGGCAATCAGCCCCAGCATTTT	CASSLAGGNQPQHF
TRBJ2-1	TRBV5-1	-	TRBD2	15	TGCGCCAGCAGCTGGGGACTAGGATCCTACAATGAGCAGTTCTTC	CASSWGLGSYNEQFF
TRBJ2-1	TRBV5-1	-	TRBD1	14	TGCGCCAGCAGCCAAGGGACAGGGTACAATGAGCAGTTCTTC	CASSQGTGYNEQFF
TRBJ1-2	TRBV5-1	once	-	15	TGCGCCAGCAGCCAGCCGGACAAGGATGGCTATGGCTACACCTTC	CASSQPDKDGYGYTF
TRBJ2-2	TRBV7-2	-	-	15	TGTGCCAGCAGCTCGAGGAGGGAAATCACCGGGGAGCTGTTTTTT	CASSSRREITGELFF
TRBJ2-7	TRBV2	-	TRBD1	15	TGTGCCAGCAGACAAGACAGGGGGCACTCCTACGAGCAGTACTTC	CASRQDRGHSYEQYF
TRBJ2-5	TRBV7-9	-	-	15	TGTGCCAGCAGCTCGATGAATAGCGGTGCGAAGACCCAGTACTTC	CASSSMNSGAKTQYF
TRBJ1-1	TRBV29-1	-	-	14	TGCAGCGTCCGAGGTCGCCTCGGGGACACTGAAGCTTTCTTT	CSVRGRLGDTEAFF
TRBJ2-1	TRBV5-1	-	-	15	TGCGCCAGCAGCCCCCAGGGCGGGGAGGCCAATGAGCAGTTCTTC	CASSPQGGEANEQFF
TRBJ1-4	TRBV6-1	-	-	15	TGTGCCAGCAGTGAATCTCAGTTACTAAATGAAAAACTGTTTTTT	CASSESQLLNEKLFF
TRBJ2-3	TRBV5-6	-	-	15	TGTGCCAGCAGCTTATACGGGGGGCAGACAGATACGCAGTATTTT	CASSLYGGQTDTQYF
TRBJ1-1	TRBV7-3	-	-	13	TGTGCCAGCAGCTTAACCCCAAACACTGAAGCTTTCTTT	CASSLTPNTEAFF
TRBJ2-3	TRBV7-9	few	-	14	TGTGCCAGCAGCCCTGGACAGATCACAGATACGCAGTATTTT	CASSPGQITDTQYF
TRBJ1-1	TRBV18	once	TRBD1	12	TGTGCCAGCTCACCGAGGGACAGTGAAGCTTTCTTT	CASSPRDSEAFF
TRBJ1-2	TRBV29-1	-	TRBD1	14	TGCAGCGTTGTCGAGGGGACAGGTCTTTATGGCTACACCTTC	CSVVEGTGLYGYTF